The entry below describes one T cell receptor (beta chain). Antigen: not known. This sample stems from a study of a mutant IDH1 vaccine in newly diagnosed glioma. The CDR3 length is 13 residues. The J segment lost 2 bases and the V segment lost 4 bases, leaving 4 bases of the junction unmatched. CDR1 is SQVTM, CDR2 ANQGSEA, per germline. Produced via immunoSEQ multiplex PCR; TCRdb's table is partial and in-frame only. The table lists about 85,000 clones, around nine tenths of them singletons. The time point was: week 47, end of study. Mutant IDH1 20-mer peptide, at 300 ug, made up each vaccine dose, with topical imiquimod.

This specimen consisted of PBMCs, obtained from a glioma patient whose treatment included an IDH1 peptide vaccine. The sequence was obtained from a woman aged 45 to 65 with glioma. This chain links TRBV29-1 with TRBJ2-5, with 7 positions matching TRBD1. In DNA form, the CDR3 reads TGCAGCGTTGGACAGGGCAGGCAAGAGACCCAGTACTTC. Amino acids: CSVGQGRQETQYF.